This T cell receptor beta chain was found in a study of early T cells in non-severe SARS-CoV-2 infection. The overall study: Chains from this unsorted whole-blood bulk RNA could not be paired. Study-wide results and limits: CD4 and private specificities were missed by VDJdb matching, which favored anti-spike CD8 responses.

A word on this clonotype: Its specificity is unknown.

The protocol attached unique molecular identifiers to individual cDNA molecules. TCRdb reprocessed the 5' RACE reads with MiXCR, giving one entry per CDR3 protein. The data show 45,000 to 65,000 distinct CDR3 sequences, 9.5% to 11% seen once. The receptor was isolated from an adult who was a healthcare worker with PCR-confirmed SARS-CoV-2 infection or an uninfected control (not recorded which). The sequencing sample was made of whole blood.

The CDR3: CASSQPRDRVIRAFF. The CDR3 bases are TGTGCCAGCAGTCAACCGCGGGACAGGGTGATTAGAGCTTTCTTT. This chain links TRBV2 with TRBJ1-1; 9 bases fit TRBD1. CDR3 size: 15 residues. The germline V gene has CDR1 SNHLY and CDR2 FYNNEI. The trim removed 5 bases at V and 10 bases at J, leaving 14 bases unmatched.